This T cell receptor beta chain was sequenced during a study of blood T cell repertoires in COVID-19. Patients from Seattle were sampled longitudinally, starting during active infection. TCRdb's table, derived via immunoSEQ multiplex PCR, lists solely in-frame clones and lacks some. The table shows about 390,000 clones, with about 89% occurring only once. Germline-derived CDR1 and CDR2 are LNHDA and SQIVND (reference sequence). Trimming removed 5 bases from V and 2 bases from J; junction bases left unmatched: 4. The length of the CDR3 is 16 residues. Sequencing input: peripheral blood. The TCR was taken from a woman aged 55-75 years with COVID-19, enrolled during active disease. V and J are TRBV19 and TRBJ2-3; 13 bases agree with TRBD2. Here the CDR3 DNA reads TGTGCCAGTAGTCGGACTAGCGGGGGACTCACAGATACGCAGTATTTT. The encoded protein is CASSRTSGGLTDTQYF.